This TCR beta chain was identified in a study of shared clonotypes between healthy human individuals. Study-wide context: Aged between 18 and 49, the donors were a couple of women and a few men. Notes on the study in general: Non-shared clonotypes had lower generation probabilities than those shared by all four donors.

Subsets obtained from CD4+ cells comprised CD45RA+ naive and CD45RA-negative memory cells. A roughly 220 ng quantity of DNA, 32,000 or so T cell genomes, went into the sorted-subset replicate PCRs. TCRdb's table, derived via immunoSEQ multiplex PCR, lists solely in-frame clones and lacks some. Of 2 million to 2.5 million clones in the sample, about 95% were seen once. CDR1 and CDR2 from the germline V gene are SNHLY and FYNNEI. The CDR3 is 15 amino acids. Trimming shortened V by 2 bases and J by 5 bases, and 15 bases separated the two germline ends. About this clone: No antigen is known for it.

This TCR was sampled from a man younger than 35 in good health. The chain uses TRBV2 and TRBJ1-1, with D perhaps TRBD1 (5 bases). The sample was naive CD4+ T cells sorted from blood. Described subset: CD45RA+ positively selected. The CDR3 region is CASSEILGWGTEAFF. The CDR3 DNA reads TGTGCCAGCAGTGAAATTCTCGGGTGGGGGACTGAAGCTTTCTTT.